Shown below are 3 T cell receptor beta chains from a single sample sequenced in a study of CXCR3-negative and CXCR3-positive naive CD8 T cells. Regarding the study as a whole: TRB CDR3 hydrophobicity was greater in CXCR3-positive naive cells than in CXCR3-negative naive cells.

UMI-labeled 5' RACE yielded the TRB cDNA libraries. For each CDR3 protein, TCRdb gives one entry from its re-call of the 5' RACE reads, without DNA. Its table lists more than 75,000 distinct CDR3 sequences. Their antigens are not known. What was sequenced was naive CXCR3+ CD8+ T cells from blood. The subset was: CD45RO-CCR7+CD27+CD95- naive CD8+ T cells expressing CXCR3 (TNR3+). Receptor source: a human donor in good health. Some clones in this sample may be carry-over from other donors' samples.

J is TRBJ2-2 and V is TRBV4-1; TCRdb's D call of TRBD1 is untestable without DNA. Germline V gene data show CDR1 as MGHRA and CDR2 as YSYEKL. The CDR3 is 18 amino acids. This CDR3 reads CASSQGWGGTRNTGELFF.

The chain uses TRBV5-1 and TRBJ1-3; without DNA, the TCRdb call of TRBD1 cannot be checked. CDR1 is SGHRS and CDR2 is YFSETQ in the germline V gene. The CDR3 extends over 16 amino acids. The CDR3 region is CASSLGTGGSGNTIYF.

The chain couples TRBV2 to TRBJ1-4. The CDR3 runs to 12 residues. Germline CDR1 is SNHLY and CDR2 is FYNNEI. The CDR3: CASSGVSGKLFF.